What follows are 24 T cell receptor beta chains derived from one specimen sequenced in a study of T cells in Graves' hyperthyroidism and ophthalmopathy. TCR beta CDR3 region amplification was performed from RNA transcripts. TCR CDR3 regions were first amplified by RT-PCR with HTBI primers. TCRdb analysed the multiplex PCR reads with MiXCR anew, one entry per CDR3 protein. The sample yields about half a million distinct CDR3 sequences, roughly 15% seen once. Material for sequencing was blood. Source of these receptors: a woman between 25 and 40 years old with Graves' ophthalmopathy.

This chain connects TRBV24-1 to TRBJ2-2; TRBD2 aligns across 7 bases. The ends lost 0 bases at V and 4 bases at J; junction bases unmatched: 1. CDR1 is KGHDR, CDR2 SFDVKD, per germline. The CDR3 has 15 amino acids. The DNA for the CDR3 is TGTGCCACCAGTGATTTGGGCGGGAGCACCGGGGAGCTGTTTTTT. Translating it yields CATSDLGGSTGELFF.

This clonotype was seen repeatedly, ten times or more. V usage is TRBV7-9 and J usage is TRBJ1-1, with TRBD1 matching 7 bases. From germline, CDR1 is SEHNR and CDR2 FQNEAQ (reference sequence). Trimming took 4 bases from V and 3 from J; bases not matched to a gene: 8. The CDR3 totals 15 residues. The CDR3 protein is CASSSYRGGDTEAFF. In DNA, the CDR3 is TGTGCCAGCAGCTCTTACAGGGGTGGGGACACTGAAGCTTTCTTT.

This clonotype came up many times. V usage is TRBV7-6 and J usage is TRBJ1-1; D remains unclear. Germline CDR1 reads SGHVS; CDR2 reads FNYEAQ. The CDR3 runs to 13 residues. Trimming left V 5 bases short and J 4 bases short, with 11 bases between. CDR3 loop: CASSRNWGTEAFF. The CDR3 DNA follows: TGTGCCAGCAGCCGTAATTGGGGCACTGAAGCTTTCTTT.

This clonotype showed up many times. CDR3 bases: TGTGCCTGGAGCTTAACTAGCAATGGAGATACGCAGTATTTT. Its translation is CAWSLTSNGDTQYF. The chain is built from TRBV30 and TRBJ2-3, with D perhaps matching TRBD2 (6 bases). This CDR3 contains 14 residues. CDR1 is GTSNPN and CDR2 is SVGIG in the germline V gene (reference sequence). The ends were cut back, 3 bases at V and 5 bases at J, with 15 bases in the middle.

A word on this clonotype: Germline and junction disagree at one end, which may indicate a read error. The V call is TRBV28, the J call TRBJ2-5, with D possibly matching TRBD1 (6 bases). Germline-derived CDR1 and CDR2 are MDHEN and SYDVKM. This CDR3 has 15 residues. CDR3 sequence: CASSLRGTQQETQHF. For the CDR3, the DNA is TGTGCCAGCAGTTTAAGGGGGACGCAGCAAGAGACCCAGCACTTC. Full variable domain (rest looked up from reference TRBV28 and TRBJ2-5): DVKVTQSSRYLVKRTGEKVFLECVQDMDHENMFWYRQDPGLGLRLIYFSYDVKMKEKGDIPEGYSVSREKKERFSLILESASTNQTSMYLCASSLRGTQQETQHFGPGTRLLVL.

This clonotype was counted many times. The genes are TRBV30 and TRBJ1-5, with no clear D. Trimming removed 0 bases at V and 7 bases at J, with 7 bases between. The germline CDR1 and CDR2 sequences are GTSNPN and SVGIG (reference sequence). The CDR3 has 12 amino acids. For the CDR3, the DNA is TGTGCCTGGAGTGTAATCCAGCAGCCCCAGCATTTT. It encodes CAWSVIQQPQHF.

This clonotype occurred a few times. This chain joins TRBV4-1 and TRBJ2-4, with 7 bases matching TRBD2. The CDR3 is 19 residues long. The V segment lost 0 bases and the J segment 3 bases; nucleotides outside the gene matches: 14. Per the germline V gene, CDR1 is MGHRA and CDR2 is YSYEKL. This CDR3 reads CASSQDLGDAAGIKNIQYF. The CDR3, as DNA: TGCGCCAGCAGCCAAGATCTAGGAGATGCAGCGGGAATCAAAAACATTCAGTACTTC.

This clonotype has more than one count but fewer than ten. The CDR3 reads CASSFNPITSDETQYF. DNA for the CDR3: TGCGCCAGCAGCTTTAACCCCATCACCTCTGACGAGACCCAGTACTTC. This chain connects TRBV5-1 to TRBJ2-5, with D uncertain. Trimming took 2 bases from V and 5 from J, leaving 19 bases between them. Per germline, CDR1 SGHRS and CDR2 YFSETQ. There are 16 residues in the CDR3.

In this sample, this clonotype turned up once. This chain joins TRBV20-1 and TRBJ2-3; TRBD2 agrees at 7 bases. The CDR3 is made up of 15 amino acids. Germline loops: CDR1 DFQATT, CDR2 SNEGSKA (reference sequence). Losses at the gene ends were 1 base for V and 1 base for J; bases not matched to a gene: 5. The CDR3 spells CSARVLAARTDTQYF. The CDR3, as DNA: TGCAGTGCTAGAGTGCTAGCGGCGCGCACAGATACGCAGTATTTT.

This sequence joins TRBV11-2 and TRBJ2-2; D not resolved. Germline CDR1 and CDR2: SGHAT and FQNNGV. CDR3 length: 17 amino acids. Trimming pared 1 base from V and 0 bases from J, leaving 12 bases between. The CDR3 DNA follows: TGTGCCAGCAGCTTAGTAGGCACCCCGGCGAACACCGGGGAGCTGTTTTTT. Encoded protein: CASSLVGTPANTGELFF.

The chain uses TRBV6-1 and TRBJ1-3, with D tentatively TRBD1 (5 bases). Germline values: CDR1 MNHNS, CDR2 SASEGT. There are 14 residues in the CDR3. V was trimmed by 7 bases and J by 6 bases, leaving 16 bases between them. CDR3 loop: CASISGLNLNTIYF. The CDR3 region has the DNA TGTGCCAGCATCTCGGGACTCAACTTAAACACCATATATTTT.

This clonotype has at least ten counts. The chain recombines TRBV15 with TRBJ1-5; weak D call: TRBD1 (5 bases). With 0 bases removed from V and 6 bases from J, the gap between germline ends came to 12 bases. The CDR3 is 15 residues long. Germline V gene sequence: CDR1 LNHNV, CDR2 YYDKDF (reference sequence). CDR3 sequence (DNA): TGTGCCACCAGCAGAGATTTGGGGGGAGGTCAGCCCCAGCATTTT. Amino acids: CATSRDLGGGQPQHF.

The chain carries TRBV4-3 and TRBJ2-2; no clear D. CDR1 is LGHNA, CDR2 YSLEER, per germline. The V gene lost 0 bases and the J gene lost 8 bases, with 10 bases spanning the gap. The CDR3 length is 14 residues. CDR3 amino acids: CASSQDRSLGELFF. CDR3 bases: TGCGCCAGCAGCCAAGATCGTAGCCTAGGGGAGCTGTTTTTT.

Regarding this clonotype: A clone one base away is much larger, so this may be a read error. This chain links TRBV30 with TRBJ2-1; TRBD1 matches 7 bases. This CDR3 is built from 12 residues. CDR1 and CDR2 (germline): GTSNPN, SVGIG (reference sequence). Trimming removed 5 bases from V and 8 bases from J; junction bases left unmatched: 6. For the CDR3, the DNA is TGTGCCTGGGGAGCAGGGGGACATGAGCAGTTCTTC. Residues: CAWGAGGHEQFF.

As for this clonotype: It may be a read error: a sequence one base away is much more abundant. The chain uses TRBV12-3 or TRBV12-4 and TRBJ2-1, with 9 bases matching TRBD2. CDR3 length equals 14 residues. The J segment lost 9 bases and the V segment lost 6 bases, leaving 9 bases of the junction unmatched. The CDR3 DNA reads TGTGCCAGCAGACTGGCGATTAGCGGGAGTGAGCAGTTCTTC. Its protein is CASRLAISGSEQFF.

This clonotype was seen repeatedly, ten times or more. CDR3 sequence reads: CASSLVLPSSYNEQFF. The DNA for the CDR3 is TGTGCCAGCAGTTTGGTACTCCCGAGCTCCTACAATGAGCAGTTCTTC. The chain is built from TRBV28 and TRBJ2-1; unclear D gene. Germline V gene sequence: CDR1 MDHEN, CDR2 SYDVKM. The germline V and J ends were trimmed by 3 bases and 0 bases, with 12 bases remaining between them. The CDR3 spans 16 residues.

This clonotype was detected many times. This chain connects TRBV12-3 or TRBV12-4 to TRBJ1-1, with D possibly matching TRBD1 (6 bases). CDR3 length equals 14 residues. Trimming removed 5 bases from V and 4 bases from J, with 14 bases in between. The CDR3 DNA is TGTGCCAGCAGTCAACGGACAGAAGGCACTGAAGCTTTCTTT. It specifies CASSQRTEGTEAFF.

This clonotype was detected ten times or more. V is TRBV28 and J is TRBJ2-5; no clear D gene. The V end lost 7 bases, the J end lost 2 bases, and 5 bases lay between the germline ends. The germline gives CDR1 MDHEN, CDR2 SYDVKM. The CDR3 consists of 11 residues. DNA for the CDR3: TGTGCCAGCAAAGAACAAGAGACCCAGTACTTC. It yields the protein CASKEQETQYF.

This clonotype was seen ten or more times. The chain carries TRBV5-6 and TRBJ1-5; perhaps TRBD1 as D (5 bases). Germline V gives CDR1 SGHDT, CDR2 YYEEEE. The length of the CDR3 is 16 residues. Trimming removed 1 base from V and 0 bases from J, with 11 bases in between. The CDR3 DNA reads TGTGCCAGCAGCTTGATCAGTGGGGCTAGCAATCAGCCCCAGCATTTT. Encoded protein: CASSLISGASNQPQHF.

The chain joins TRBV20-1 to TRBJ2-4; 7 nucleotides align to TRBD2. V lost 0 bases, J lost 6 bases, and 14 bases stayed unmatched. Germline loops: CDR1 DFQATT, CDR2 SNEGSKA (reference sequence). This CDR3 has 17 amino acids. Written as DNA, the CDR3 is TGCAGTGCTAGAGATCGGCTCAGCGGGTGGGGGGGAAACATTCAGTACTTC. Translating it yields CSARDRLSGWGGNIQYF.

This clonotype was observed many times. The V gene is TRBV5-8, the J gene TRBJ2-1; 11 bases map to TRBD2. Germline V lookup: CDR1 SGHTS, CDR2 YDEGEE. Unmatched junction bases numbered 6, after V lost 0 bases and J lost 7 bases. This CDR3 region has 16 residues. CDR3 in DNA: TGTGCCAGCAGCTTGGAGCCCACTAGCGGGGGTAATGAGCAGTTCTTC. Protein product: CASSLEPTSGGNEQFF.

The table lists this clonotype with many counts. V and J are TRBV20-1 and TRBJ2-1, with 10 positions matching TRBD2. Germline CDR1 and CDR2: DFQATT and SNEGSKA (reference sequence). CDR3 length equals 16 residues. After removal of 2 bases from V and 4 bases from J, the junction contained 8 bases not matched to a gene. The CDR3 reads CSARSVASGRYNEQFF. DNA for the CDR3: TGCAGTGCTAGATCCGTCGCTAGCGGGAGATACAATGAGCAGTTCTTC.

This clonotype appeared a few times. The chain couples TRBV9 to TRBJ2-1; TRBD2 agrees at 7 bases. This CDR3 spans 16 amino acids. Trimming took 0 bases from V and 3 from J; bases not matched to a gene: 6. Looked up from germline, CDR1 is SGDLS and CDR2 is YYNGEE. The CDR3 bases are TGTGCCAGCAGCGTAGAGATCGGGAGGCACTACAATGAGCAGTTCTTC. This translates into CASSVEIGRHYNEQFF.

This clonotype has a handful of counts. The CDR3 DNA reads as TGTGCCAGCACTTCATGGACAGGGTTGGCCCATAGCAATCAGCCCCAGCATTTT. It yields the protein CASTSWTGLAHSNQPQHF. This sequence joins TRBV6-2 or TRBV6-3 and TRBJ1-5, with 8 bases fitting TRBD1. Germline assignment: CDR1 MNHEY and CDR2 SVGEGT. V dropped 7 bases and J dropped 0; count of bases not matched to a gene: 14. The CDR3 contains 18 residues.